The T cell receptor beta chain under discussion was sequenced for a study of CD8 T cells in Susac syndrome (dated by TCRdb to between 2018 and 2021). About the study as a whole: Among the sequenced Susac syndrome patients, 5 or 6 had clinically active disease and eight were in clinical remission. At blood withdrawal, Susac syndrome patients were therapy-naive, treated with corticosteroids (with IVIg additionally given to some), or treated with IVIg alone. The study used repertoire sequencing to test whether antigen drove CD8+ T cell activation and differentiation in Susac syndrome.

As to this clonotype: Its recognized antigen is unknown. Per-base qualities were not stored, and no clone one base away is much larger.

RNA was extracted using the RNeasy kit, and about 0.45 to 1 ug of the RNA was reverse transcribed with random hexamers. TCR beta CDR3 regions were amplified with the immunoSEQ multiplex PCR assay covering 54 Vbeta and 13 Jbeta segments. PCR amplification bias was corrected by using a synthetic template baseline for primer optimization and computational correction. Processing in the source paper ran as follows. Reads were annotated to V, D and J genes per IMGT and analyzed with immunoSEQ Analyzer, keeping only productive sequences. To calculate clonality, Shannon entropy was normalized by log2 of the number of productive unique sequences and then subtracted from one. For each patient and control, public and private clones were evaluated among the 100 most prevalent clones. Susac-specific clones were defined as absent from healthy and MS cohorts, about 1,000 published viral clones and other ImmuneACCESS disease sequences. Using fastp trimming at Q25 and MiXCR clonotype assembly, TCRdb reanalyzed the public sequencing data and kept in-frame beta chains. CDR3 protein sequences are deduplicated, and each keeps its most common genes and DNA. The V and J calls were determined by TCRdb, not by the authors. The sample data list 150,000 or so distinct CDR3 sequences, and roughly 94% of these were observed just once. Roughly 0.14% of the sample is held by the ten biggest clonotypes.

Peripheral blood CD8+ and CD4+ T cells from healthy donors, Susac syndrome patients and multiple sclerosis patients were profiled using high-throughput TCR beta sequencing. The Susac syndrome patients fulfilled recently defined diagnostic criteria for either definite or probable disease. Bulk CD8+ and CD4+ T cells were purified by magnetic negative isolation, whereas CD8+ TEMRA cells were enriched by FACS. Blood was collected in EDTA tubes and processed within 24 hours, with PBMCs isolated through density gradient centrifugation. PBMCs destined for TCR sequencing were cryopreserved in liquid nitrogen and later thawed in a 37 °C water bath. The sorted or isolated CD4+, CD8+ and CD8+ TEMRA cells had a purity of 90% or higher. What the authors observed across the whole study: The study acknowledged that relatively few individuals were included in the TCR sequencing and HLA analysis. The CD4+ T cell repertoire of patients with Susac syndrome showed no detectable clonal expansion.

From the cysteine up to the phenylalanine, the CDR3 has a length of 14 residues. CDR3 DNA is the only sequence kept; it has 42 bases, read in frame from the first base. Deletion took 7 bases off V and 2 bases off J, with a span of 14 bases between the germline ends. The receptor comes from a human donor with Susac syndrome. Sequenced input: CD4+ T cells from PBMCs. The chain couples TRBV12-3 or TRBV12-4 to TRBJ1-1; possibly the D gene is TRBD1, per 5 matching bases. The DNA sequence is TGTGCCAGCACCTTGACAGAACTCAACACTGAAGCTTTCTTT. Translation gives CASTLTELNTEAFF.